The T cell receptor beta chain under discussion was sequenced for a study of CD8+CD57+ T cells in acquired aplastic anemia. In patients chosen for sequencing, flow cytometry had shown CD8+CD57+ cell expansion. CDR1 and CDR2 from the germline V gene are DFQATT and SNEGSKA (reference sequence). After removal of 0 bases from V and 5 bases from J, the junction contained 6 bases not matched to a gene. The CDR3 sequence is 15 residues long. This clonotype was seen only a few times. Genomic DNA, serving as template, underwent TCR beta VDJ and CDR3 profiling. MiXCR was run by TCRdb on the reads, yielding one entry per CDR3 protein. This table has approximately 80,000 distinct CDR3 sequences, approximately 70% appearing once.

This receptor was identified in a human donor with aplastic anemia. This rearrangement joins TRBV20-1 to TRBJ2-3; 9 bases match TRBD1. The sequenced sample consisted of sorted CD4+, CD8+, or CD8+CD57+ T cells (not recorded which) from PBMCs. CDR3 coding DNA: TGCAGTGCTAGAGATCGGACAGGGGCAGGAGATACGCAGTATTTT. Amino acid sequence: CSARDRTGAGDTQYF.